The present T cell receptor (beta chain) was sequenced within a study of identical twins. Findings of the study overall: Findings depended on cross-sectional statistics rather than tracking the same donors.

Through template switching, a universal primer site was introduced, and the cDNA contained unique molecular identifiers. TCRdb reprocessed the 5' RACE reads via MiXCR and lists one record per CDR3 protein. The data show around 240,000 distinct CDR3 sequences, approximately 10% seen once. The CDR3 has 14 residues. CDR1 is LNHNV, CDR2 YYDKDF, per germline (reference sequence). The V end was cut by 2 bases, the J end by 3 bases, with 10 bases between. This clonotype has more than one count but fewer than ten. Its specificity is unknown. The clonotype originates from a man aged 50 to 59 in good health. Sequencing was performed on memory T cells sorted from blood. The chain employs TRBV15 and TRBJ1-1; a weak D match, TRBD1 (5 bases). The CDR3 spells CATSRLAGDTEAFF. The DNA of the CDR3 is TGTGCCACCAGCAGATTGGCGGGGGACACTGAAGCTTTCTTT.